A selection of T cell receptor beta chains follows, all from one sample in a study of identifying expanded T cells in peripheral blood. Here immunoSEQ multiplex PCR was the method, and the copy in TCRdb shows in-frame clones only, minus some. The table lists fewer than 85,000 clones, roughly 90% of them singletons. Material: blood. The receptor source for this set is a person between 18 and 75 years old in good health. CDR3s include the opening cysteine and the closing phenylalanine or tryptophan. Fields, in order: CDR3 DNA, CDR3 protein, J gene, clone size, V gene, D gene. The D gene is left open where the match is weak. For some rows the clone size is stated as once, few or many, or as a class when expanded; others skip it.

TGTGCCAGCAGGGAACAGGGGTCCCCCTACGAGCAGTACTTC	CASREQGSPYEQYF	TRBJ2-7	once	TRBV6-6	TRBD1
TGTGCCAGCAGCTTAGATCTACAGGGGGCCGGAAGAGTAGCTTTCTTT	CASSLDLQGAGRVAFF	TRBJ1-1	once	TRBV7-2	TRBD1
TGTGCCAGCTTGGGACTAGCGGGAGTTGATGAGCAGTTCTTC	CASLGLAGVDEQFF	TRBJ2-1	NA	TRBV7-8	TRBD2
TGTGCCAGCAGCTCACGGGGACTAGCGGGGGACCAAGAGACCCAGTACTTC	CASSSRGLAGDQETQYF	TRBJ2-5	many	TRBV5-4	TRBD2
TGTGCCAGCTCCGGCATAGATAGCCTCTCCTACGAGCAGTACTTC	CASSGIDSLSYEQYF	TRBJ2-7	NA	TRBV11-2	NA
TGCAGCGGCGGAGCTACGGGAGTCGGCGATGAGCAGTTCTTC	CSGGATGVGDEQFF	TRBJ2-1	NA	TRBV29-1	NA
TGTGCCAGCAGTGCGAGCGGGGGGGCCACAGATACGCAGTATTTT	CASSASGGATDTQYF	TRBJ2-3	NA	TRBV2	TRBD2
TGTGCCAGCCGACAGGGAGGAGTGGGTGGCTACACCTTC	CASRQGGVGGYTF	TRBJ1-2	NA	TRBV19	TRBD1
TGTGCCAGCAGTTACGCGGTTAACTATGGCTACACCTTC	CASSYAVNYGYTF	TRBJ1-2	NA	TRBV6-5	NA
TGCAGCGTTGGGGCAATCGACAACACTGAAGCTTTCTTT	CSVGAIDNTEAFF	TRBJ1-1	NA	TRBV29-1	NA
TGTGCCTGGAGTGTCGGGGCCGGGGTTGAAGCTTTCTTT	CAWSVGAGVEAFF	TRBJ1-1	NA	TRBV30	NA
TGTGCCAGCAGTTTAAGGGGGCCTTGGGAGACCCAGTACTTC	CASSLRGPWETQYF	TRBJ2-5	NA	TRBV28	TRBD1
TGTGCCAGCAGCTACTCCGGGACCGATCAGCCCCAGCATTTT	CASSYSGTDQPQHF	TRBJ1-5	few	TRBV7-2	NA
TGTGCCAGCTCACCACCTTTTGACACCGGGGAGCTGTTTTTT	CASSPPFDTGELFF	TRBJ2-2	NA	TRBV18	NA
TGTGCCAGCAGCCTGCGGGACTCCTACAATGAGCAGTTCTTC	CASSLRDSYNEQFF	TRBJ2-1	NA	TRBV4-2	NA
TGCAGCGTTGAAGACGCCTCTGAGCAGTTCTTC	CSVEDASEQFF	TRBJ2-1	NA	TRBV29-1	NA
TGTGCAAGTCGCTTAGCGGGGAGGATGAGCTCCTACGAGCAGTACTTC	CASRLAGRMSSYEQYF	TRBJ2-7	NA	TRBV12-2	NA
TGTGCCACCAGCAGAGTGGTGGAAGATACGCAGTATTTT	CATSRVVEDTQYF	TRBJ2-3	NA	TRBV15	NA
TGTGCCAGCTCACCAAGGACACCGAACACTGAAGCTTTCTTT	CASSPRTPNTEAFF	TRBJ1-1	NA	TRBV18	NA
TGTGCCAGCAGCTTGCAACAGGGGGCGTCGAACTATGGCTACACCTTC	CASSLQQGASNYGYTF	TRBJ1-2	few	TRBV13	TRBD1
TGTGCCAGTAGTATCGAGACTAGCGGGGGGGGAAACCAAGAGACCCAGTACTTC	CASSIETSGGGNQETQYF	TRBJ2-5	NA	TRBV19	TRBD2
TGTGCCAGCAGCCCCCTAGCGGGATCACAGTATTTT	CASSPLAGSQYF	TRBJ2-3	NA	TRBV7-2	TRBD2
TGTGCCAGCAGTCTACCTAATAATTCACCCCTCCACTTT	CASSLPNNSPLHF	TRBJ1-6	NA	TRBV5-6	NA
TGTGCCAGCAGTCTAGCGGGAGTGGCAGATACGCAGTATTTT	CASSLAGVADTQYF	TRBJ2-3	NA	TRBV6-5	TRBD2
TGTGCCAGCTCACCTGGGACAGGGACTTCCAACGAGCAGTACTTC	CASSPGTGTSNEQYF	TRBJ2-7	NA	TRBV18	TRBD1
TGCGCCAGCAGCTTGATGGGGGACACTGAAGCTTTCTTT	CASSLMGDTEAFF	TRBJ1-1	NA	TRBV5-1	NA